The 6 T cell receptor beta chains presented below share a single source sample, sequenced in a study of Ad26.COV2.S vaccination and SARS-CoV-2 variants. Clones were sequenced by immunoSEQ multiplex PCR, and TCRdb holds only the in-frame ones, with some missing. The sample carries some 400,000 clones, around 91% recorded once. Treatment: about 20 received Ad26.COV2.S at low or high dose, single or two shots; 5 received placebo; per-sample allocation not given. The samples date from day 63 after the first vaccine or placebo injection. The sample was peripheral blood, taken in a trial of Ad26.COV2.S vaccine versus placebo. These receptors were collected from a person aged 18-65 years who received the Ad26.COV2.S COVID-19 vaccine or a placebo.

J is TRBJ1-1 and V is TRBV5-1, with D perhaps matching TRBD1 (5 bases). Per germline, CDR1 SGHRS and CDR2 YFSETQ. The CDR3 totals 13 residues. Between the trimmed V and J ends, which lost 1 base and 3 bases, there was a span of 7 bases. CDR3: CASSLIGDTEAFF. The CDR3 DNA is TGCGCCAGCAGCTTGATAGGGGACACTGAAGCTTTCTTT.

The chain is built from TRBV28 and TRBJ2-1, with D possibly TRBD2 on 5 matching bases. Germline V lookup: CDR1 MDHEN, CDR2 SYDVKM. This CDR3 region has 14 residues. Trimming cost V 5 bases and J 6 bases, with 14 bases left between them. CDR3 region: CASSGRGGGNEQFF. The CDR3 bases are TGTGCCAGCAGTGGCCGGGGTGGAGGCAATGAGCAGTTCTTC.

The genes are TRBV3-1 (or the pseudogene TRBV3-2) and TRBJ2-4, with a possible D match to TRBD1 (6 bases). Per germline, CDR1 LGHDT and CDR2 YNNKEL (reference sequence). V was clipped by 4 bases and J by 7 bases, with 14 bases between them. This CDR3 has 14 amino acids. The DNA for the CDR3 is TGTGCCAGCAGCCGGGCGGTTCAGGGGAACATTCAGTACTTC. Residues: CASSRAVQGNIQYF.

This chain links TRBV9 with TRBJ2-2, with 7 bases lining up with TRBD2. CDR1 and CDR2 (germline): SGDLS, YYNGEE. There are 15 residues in the CDR3. V lost 4 bases to trimming and J lost 8 bases; unmatched junction nucleotides: 11. The chain's CDR3 is CASSTLGGSPGELFF. The CDR3 coding sequence is TGTGCCAGCAGCACCCTGGGGGGGAGTCCAGGGGAGCTGTTTTTT.

Notes on this clone: This sample includes further DNA sequences coding for the same CDR3. The rearrangement joins TRBV7-2 to TRBJ1-6, with D possibly being TRBD1 (6 bases). From germline, CDR1 is SGHTA and CDR2 FQGNSA. Trimming pared 3 bases from V and 7 bases from J, leaving 10 bases between. The CDR3 loop spans 14 amino acids. CDR3 bases: TGTGCCAGCAGCTTCGGACAGACCAATTCACCCCTCCACTTT. Residues: CASSFGQTNSPLHF.

This chain uses TRBV9 with TRBJ2-7, with unresolved D. The CDR3 sequence is 14 residues long. Trimming stripped 1 base from V and 1 base from J, with 9 bases between. From germline, CDR1 is SGDLS and CDR2 YYNGEE. The CDR3 nucleotides read TGTGCCAGCAGCGTAAGAGAAGGGTCCTACGAGCAGTACTTC. Amino acids: CASSVREGSYEQYF.